The source of this TCR beta chain is a study of blood T cell repertoires in COVID-19. TCRdb keeps only in-frame clones here, not all; method: immunoSEQ multiplex PCR. The data contain more than 200,000 clones, more than 75% of them seen just once; the ten biggest clones take up more than 4.5%. The sequence was collected from a woman aged 55-69 years with COVID-19, enrolled during active disease. Sequences were obtained from peripheral blood.

CDR3 sequence: CASSSVQTGVDTEAFF. The CDR3, as DNA: TGTGCCAGCAGTTCCGTCCAGACAGGTGTCGACACTGAAGCTTTCTTT. The chain carries TRBV27 and TRBJ1-1; a possible D gene is TRBD1 (6 bases). Germline loops: CDR1 MNHEY, CDR2 SMNVEV (reference sequence). Trimming pared 4 bases from V and 3 bases from J, leaving 18 bases between. The CDR3 is 16 amino acids.